Listed below are T cell receptor beta chains from one sample, sequenced in a study of blood T cell repertoires in COVID-19. Some clones are missing from TCRdb's copy, which holds only in-frame ones; the method was immunoSEQ multiplex PCR. The sample holds about 150,000 clones, approximately 80% seen once. The sequenced sample was PBMCs or T cells enriched from blood (not recorded which). The receptors come from a man in his sixties or seventies who had been exposed to COVID-19. The CDR3 runs from the conserved cysteine through the conserved F or W. A D gene is named only where the DNA matches it firmly. Clone size is given for some rows only: seen once, a few or many times, or a class if the clone is expanded.

>TRBD2|TRBV5-1|TRBJ2-3|once|17
CASSLAIAGGPSDTQYF
TGCGCCAGCAGCTTGGCGATAGCGGGAGGGCCGTCAGATACGCAGTATTTT
>-|TRBV29-1|TRBJ1-1|few|11
CSGQGQGLAFF
TGCAGCGGGCAAGGGCAGGGCCTAGCTTTCTTT
>-|TRBV28|TRBJ1-3|-|13
CASTSRGGNTIYF
TGTGCCAGCACCTCACGGGGAGGAAACACCATATATTTT
>-|TRBV30|TRBJ2-3|-|14
CAWTLGARTDTQYF
TGTGCCTGGACCCTTGGGGCGAGGACAGATACGCAGTATTTT
>TRBD2|TRBV2|TRBJ2-1|-|16
CASSEAGLASYNEQFF
TGTGCCAGCAGTGAAGCGGGACTAGCGTCCTACAATGAGCAGTTCTTC
>-|TRBV7-9|TRBJ1-1|once|11
CASSSLTFEFF
TGTGCCAGCAGCTCTCTTACCTTTGAGTTCTTT
>-|TRBV4-3|TRBJ2-5|-|15
CASSQSRQTQETQYF
TGCGCCAGCAGCCAATCGAGACAGACACAAGAGACCCAGTACTTC
>-|TRBV18|TRBJ2-3|-|15
CASSPPGRVTDTQYF
TGTGCCAGCTCACCACCGGGCAGGGTCACGGATACGCAGTATTTT
>-|TRBV11-2|TRBJ2-7|-|16
CASSPTTGQGPREQYF
TGTGCCAGCAGCCCGACGACCGGACAAGGACCCAGGGAGCAGTACTTC
>TRBD1|TRBV18|TRBJ1-4|-|15
CASSPSRDRVGKLFF
TGTGCCAGCTCACCTTCCCGGGACAGGGTCGGAAAACTGTTTTTT
>-|TRBV5-4|TRBJ2-7|-|13
CASSLKDSYEQYF
TGTGCCAGCAGCTTAAAGGACAGTTACGAGCAGTACTTC
>-|TRBV19|TRBJ1-3|-|17
CATTTSPGGNSGNTIYF
TGTGCCACTACCACGTCCCCGGGGGGCAACTCTGGAAACACCATATATTTT
>-|TRBV11-2|TRBJ1-5|few|13
CASSLEANQPQHF
TGTGCCAGCAGCTTAGAGGCCAATCAGCCCCAGCATTTT
>-|TRBV28|TRBJ1-2|-|12
CASTGLDYGYTF
TGTGCCAGCACCGGACTTGATTATGGCTACACCTTC
>TRBD1|TRBV7-2|TRBJ1-2|-|16
CASSPLIGQGIWGYTF
TGTGCCAGCAGCCCCCTGATAGGACAGGGGATTTGGGGCTACACCTTC
>TRBD1|TRBV29-1|TRBJ1-1|-|13
CSVATGGMTEAFF
TGCAGCGTGGCGACAGGGGGCATGACTGAAGCTTTCTTT
>-|TRBV7-6|TRBJ1-3|-|16
CASSFGGLSSGNTIYF
TGTGCCAGCAGCTTTGGGGGCCTAAGCTCTGGAAACACCATATATTTT
>TRBD1|TRBV2|TRBJ2-2|-|15
CASSRGPKLTGELFF
TGTGCCAGCAGCAGGGGGCCGAAGCTAACCGGGGAGCTGTTTTTT
>TRBD2|TRBV11-2|TRBJ2-1|-|15
CASSLTAGGLNEQFF
TGTGCCAGCAGCTTAACCGCGGGAGGGCTGAATGAGCAGTTCTTC
>-|TRBV5-6|TRBJ2-7|-|14
CASSLQGRSYEQYF
TGTGCCAGCAGCTTGCAGGGAAGGAGCTACGAGCAGTACTTC
>TRBD1|TRBV27|TRBJ1-5|-|17
CASSLTSVTGENQPQHF
TGTGCCAGCAGTTTAACATCCGTGACAGGGGAGAATCAGCCCCAGCATTTT
>-|TRBV3-1/TRBV3-2|TRBJ1-6|-|14
CASSQKYRDSPLHF
TGTGCCAGCAGCCAAAAATACAGGGATTCACCCCTCCACTTT
>TRBD1|TRBV11-2|TRBJ1-1|-|14
CASSLRQGNTEAFF
TGTGCCAGCAGCTTAAGACAGGGGAACACTGAAGCTTTCTTT
>-|TRBV11-2|TRBJ2-3|-|12
CASSFGTDTQYF
TGTGCCAGCAGCTTCGGCACAGATACGCAGTATTTT
>TRBD1|TRBV4-1|TRBJ2-2|-|16
CASSRPGQQNTGELFF
TGCGCCAGCAGCCGGCCGGGACAGCAGAACACCGGGGAGCTGTTTTTT
>-|TRBV7-2|TRBJ2-6|-|15
CASSLRVSGANVLTF
TGTGCCAGCAGCTTACGAGTATCTGGGGCCAACGTCCTGACTTTC
>TRBD1|TRBV27|TRBJ2-7|few|16
CASSKDRGALRDEQYF
TGTGCCAGCAGTAAAGACAGGGGAGCTCTTCGGGACGAGCAGTACTTC
>TRBD1|TRBV5-5|TRBJ1-1|once|15
CASSFSTGGLTEAFF
TGTGCCAGCAGTTTCTCCACAGGGGGGCTCACTGAAGCTTTCTTT
>-|TRBV9|TRBJ1-6|-|14
CASSAEHINSPLHF
TGTGCCAGCAGCGCCGAACACATTAATTCACCCCTCCACTTT